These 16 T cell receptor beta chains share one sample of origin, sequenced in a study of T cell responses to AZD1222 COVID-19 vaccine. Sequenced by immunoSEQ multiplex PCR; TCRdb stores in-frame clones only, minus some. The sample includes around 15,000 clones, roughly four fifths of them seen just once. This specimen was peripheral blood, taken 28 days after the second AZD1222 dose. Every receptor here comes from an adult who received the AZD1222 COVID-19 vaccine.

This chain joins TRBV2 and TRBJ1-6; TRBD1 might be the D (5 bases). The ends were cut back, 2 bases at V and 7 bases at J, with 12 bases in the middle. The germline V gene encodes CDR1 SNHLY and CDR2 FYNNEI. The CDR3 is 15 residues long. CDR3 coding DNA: TGTGCCAGCAGTGAACTCATGAGGGGCAATTCACCCCTCCACTTT. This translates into CASSELMRGNSPLHF.

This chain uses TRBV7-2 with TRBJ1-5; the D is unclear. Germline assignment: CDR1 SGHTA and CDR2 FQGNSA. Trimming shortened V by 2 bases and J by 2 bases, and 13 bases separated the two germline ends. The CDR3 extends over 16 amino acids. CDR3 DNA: TGTGCCAGCAGCTTACTTTCGGCAGGTGGCAATCAGCCCCAGCATTTT. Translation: CASSLLSAGGNQPQHF.

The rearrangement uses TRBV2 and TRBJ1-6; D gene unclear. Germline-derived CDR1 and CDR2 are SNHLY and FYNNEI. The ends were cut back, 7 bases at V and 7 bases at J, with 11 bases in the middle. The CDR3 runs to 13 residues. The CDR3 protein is CASTYLGNSPLHF. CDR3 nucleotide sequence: TGTGCCAGCACCTATTTAGGGAATTCACCCCTCCACTTT. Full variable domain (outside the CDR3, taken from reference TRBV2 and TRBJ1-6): EPEVTQTPSHQVTQMGQEVILRCVPISNHLYFYWYRQILGQKVEFLVSFYNNEISEKSEIFDDQFSVERPDGSNFTLKIRSTKLEDSAMYFCASTYLGNSPLHFGNGTRLTVT.

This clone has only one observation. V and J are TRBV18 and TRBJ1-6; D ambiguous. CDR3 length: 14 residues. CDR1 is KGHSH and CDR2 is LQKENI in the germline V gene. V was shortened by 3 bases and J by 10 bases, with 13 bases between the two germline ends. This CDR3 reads CASSPDAPGSPLHF. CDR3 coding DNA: TGTGCCAGCTCACCCGACGCCCCCGGCTCACCCCTCCACTTT.

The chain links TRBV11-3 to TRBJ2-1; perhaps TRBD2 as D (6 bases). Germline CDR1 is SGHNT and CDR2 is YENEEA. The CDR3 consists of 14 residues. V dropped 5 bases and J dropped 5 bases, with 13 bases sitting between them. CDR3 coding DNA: TGTGCCAGCAGCCTTGCGGGGCTTAACAATGAGCAGTTCTTC. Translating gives CASSLAGLNNEQFF.

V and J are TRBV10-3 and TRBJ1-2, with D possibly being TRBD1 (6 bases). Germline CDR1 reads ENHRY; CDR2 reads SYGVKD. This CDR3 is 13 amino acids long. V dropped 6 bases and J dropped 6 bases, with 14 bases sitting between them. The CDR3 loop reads CAIRAAGEDGYTF. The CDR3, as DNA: TGTGCCATCAGGGCAGCAGGGGAGGATGGCTACACCTTC.

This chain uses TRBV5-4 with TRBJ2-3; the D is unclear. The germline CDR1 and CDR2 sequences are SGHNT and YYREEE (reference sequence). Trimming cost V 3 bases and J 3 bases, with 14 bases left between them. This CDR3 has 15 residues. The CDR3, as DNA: TGTGCCAGCAGCTCGGGTGGGTCTAGGACAGATACGCAGTATTTT. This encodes CASSSGGSRTDTQYF.

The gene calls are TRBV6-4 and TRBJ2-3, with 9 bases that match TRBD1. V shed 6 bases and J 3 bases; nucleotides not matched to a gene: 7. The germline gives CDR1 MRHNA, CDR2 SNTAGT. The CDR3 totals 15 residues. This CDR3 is CASSEPGQGTDTQYF. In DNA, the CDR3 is TGTGCCAGCAGCGAACCGGGACAGGGAACAGATACGCAGTATTTT.

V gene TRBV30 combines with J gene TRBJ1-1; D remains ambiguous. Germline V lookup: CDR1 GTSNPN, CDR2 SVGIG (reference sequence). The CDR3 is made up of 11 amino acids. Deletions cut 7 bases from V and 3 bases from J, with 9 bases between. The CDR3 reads CASVSYTEAFF. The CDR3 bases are TGTGCCTCAGTGTCTTACACTGAAGCTTTCTTT.

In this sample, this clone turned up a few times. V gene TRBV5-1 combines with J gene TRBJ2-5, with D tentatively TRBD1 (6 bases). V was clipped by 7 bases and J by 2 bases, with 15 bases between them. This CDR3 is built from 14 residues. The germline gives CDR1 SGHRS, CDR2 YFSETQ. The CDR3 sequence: CASVLQGGQETQYF. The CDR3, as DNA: TGCGCCAGCGTCCTACAGGGTGGTCAAGAGACCCAGTACTTC.

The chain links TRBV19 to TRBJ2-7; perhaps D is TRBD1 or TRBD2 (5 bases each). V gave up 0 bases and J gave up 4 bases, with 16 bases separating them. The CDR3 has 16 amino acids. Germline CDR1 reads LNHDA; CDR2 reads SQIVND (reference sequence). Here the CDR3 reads CASSIEGPAVGYEQYF. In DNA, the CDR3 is TGTGCCAGTAGTATAGAGGGACCTGCAGTCGGGTACGAGCAGTACTTC.

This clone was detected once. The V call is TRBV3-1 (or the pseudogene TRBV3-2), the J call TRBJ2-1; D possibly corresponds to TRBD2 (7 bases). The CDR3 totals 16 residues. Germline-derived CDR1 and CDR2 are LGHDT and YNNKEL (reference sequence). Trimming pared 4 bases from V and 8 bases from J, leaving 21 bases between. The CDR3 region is CASSPLGGGGMYEQFF. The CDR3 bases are TGTGCCAGCAGCCCCCTGGGCGGGGGCGGTATGTATGAGCAGTTCTTC.

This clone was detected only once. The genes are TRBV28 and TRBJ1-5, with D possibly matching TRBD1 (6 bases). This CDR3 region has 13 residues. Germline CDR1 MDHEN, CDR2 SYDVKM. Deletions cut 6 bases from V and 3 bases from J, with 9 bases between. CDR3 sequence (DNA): TGTGCCAGCAGCGGGACAAACAATCAGCCCCAGCATTTT. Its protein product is CASSGTNNQPQHF.

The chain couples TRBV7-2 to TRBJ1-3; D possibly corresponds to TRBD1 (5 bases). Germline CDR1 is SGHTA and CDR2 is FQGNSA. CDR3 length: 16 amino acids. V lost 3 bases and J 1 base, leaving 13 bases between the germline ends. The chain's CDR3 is CASSFTQGGSGNTIYF. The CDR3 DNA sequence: TGTGCCAGCAGCTTCACGCAGGGAGGGTCTGGAAACACCATATATTTT.

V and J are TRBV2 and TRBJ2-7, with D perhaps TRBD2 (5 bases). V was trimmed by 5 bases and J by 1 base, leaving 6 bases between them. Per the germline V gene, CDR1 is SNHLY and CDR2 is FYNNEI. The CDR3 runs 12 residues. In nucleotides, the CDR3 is TGTGCCAGCAGTAGGGAGTCCTACGAGCAGTACTTC. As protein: CASSRESYEQYF.

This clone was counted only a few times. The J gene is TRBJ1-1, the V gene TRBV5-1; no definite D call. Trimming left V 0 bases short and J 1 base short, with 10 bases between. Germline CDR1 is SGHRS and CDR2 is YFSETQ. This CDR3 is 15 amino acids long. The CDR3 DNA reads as TGCGCCAGCAGCTTGGAATATTACAAGAACACTGAAGCTTTCTTT. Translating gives CASSLEYYKNTEAFF.